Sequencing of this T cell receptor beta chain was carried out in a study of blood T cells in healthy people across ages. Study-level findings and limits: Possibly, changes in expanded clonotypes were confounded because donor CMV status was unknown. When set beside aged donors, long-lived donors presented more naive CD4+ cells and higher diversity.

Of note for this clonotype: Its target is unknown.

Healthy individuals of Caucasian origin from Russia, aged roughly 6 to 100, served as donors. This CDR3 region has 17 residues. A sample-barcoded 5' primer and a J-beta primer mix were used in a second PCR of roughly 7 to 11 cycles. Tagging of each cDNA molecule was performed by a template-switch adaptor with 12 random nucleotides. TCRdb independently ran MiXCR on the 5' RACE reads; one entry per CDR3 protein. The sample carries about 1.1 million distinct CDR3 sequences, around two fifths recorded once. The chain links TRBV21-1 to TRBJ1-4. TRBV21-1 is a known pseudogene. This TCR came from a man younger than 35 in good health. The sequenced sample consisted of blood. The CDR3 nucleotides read TGTGCCAGCAGCAAAGTTGGCCCGCCGGGCACTAATGAAAAACTGTTTTTT. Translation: CASSKVGPPGTNEKLFF.